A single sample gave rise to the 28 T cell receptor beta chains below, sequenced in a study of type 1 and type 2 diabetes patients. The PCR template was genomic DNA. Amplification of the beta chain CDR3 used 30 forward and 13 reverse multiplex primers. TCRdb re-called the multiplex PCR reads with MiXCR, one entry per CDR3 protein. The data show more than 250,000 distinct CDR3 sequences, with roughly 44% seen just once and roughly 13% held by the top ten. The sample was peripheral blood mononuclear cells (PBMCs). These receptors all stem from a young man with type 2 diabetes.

Here the CDR3 reads CASIGLDSYEQYF. CDR3 DNA sequence: TGTGCCAGCATTGGACTCGACTCCTACGAGCAGTACTTC. The chain is built from TRBV28 and TRBJ2-7, with a weak D call TRBD2 (5 bases). Trimming pared 7 bases from V and 0 bases from J, leaving 10 bases between. CDR3 length equals 13 residues. Germline V gene lookup returns CDR1 MDHEN and CDR2 SYDVKM.

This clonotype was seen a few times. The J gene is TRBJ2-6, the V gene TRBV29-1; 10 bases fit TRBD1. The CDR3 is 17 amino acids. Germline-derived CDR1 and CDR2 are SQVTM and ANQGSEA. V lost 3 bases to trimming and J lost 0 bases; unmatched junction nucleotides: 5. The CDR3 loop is CSVDADRGTSGANVLTF. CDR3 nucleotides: TGCAGCGTTGATGCGGACAGGGGGACCTCTGGGGCCAACGTCCTGACTTTC.

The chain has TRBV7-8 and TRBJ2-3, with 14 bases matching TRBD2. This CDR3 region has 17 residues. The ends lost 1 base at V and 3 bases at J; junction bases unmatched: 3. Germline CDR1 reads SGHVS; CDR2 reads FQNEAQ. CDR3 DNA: TGTGCCAGCAGCTTAGGGACTAGCGGGAGGTGGACAGATACGCAGTATTTT. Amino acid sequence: CASSLGTSGRWTDTQYF.

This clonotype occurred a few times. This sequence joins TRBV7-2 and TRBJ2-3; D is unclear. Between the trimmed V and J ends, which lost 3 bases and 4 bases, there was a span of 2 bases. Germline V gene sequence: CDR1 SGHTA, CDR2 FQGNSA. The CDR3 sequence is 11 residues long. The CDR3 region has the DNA TGTGCCAGCAGCTTCCCAGATACGCAGTATTTT. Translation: CASSFPDTQYF. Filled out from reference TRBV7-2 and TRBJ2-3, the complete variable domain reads GAGVSQSPSNKVTEKGKDVELRCDPISGHTALYWYRQSLGQGLEFLIYFQGNSAPDKSGLPSDRFSAERTGGSVSTLTIQRTQQEDSAVYLCASSFPDTQYFGPGTRLTVL.

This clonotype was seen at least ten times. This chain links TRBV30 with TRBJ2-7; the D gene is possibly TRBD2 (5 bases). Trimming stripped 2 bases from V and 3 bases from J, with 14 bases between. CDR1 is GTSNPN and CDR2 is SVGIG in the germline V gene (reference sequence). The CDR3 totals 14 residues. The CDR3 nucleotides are TGTGCCTGGAGTCGGGATCAACTAAGCTACGAGCAGTACTTC. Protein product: CAWSRDQLSYEQYF.

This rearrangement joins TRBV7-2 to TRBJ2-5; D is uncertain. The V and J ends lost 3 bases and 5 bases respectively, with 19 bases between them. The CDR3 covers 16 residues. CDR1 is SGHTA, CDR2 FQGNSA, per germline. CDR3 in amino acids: CASSFLVGRLRETQYF. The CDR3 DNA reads TGTGCCAGCAGCTTCTTGGTGGGCAGGTTAAGGGAGACCCAGTACTTC.

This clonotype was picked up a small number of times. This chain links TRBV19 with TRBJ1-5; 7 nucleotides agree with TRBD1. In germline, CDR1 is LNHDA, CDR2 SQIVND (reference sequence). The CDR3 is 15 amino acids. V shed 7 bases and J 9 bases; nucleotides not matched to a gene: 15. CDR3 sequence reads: CASTKGQIIDWPQHF. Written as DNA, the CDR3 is TGTGCCAGTACTAAGGGACAGATCATAGATTGGCCCCAGCATTTT.

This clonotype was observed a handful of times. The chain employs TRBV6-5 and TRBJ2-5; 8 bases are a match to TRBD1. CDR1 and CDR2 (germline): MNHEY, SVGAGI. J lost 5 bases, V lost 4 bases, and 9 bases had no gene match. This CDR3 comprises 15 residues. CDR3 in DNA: TGTGCCAGCAGTTTCACCACGCAGGGGGCTGAGACCCAGTACTTC. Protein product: CASSFTTQGAETQYF.

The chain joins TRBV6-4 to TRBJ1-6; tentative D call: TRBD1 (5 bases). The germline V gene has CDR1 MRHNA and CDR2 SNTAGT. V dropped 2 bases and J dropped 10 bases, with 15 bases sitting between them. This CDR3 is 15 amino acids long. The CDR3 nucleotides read TGTGCCAGCAGTGACGAGCCCCAGGGTCGGTCACCCCTCCACTTT. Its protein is CASSDEPQGRSPLHF.

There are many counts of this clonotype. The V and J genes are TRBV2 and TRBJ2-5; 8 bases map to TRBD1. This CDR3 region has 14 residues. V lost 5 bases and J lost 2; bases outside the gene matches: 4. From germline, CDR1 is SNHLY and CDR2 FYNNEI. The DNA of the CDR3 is TGTGCCAGCAGTCACCGGACAGGGCAAGAGACCCAGTACTTC. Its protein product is CASSHRTGQETQYF.

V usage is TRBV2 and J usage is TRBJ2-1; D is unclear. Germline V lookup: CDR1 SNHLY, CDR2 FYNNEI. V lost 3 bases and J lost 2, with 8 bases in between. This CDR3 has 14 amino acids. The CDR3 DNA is TGTGCCAGCAGTGATAATCTAGCCTACAATGAGCAGTTCTTC. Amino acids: CASSDNLAYNEQFF.

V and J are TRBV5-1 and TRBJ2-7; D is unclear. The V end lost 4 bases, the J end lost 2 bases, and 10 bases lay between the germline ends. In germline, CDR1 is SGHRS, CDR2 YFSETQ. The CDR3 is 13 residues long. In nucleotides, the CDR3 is TGCGCCAGCAGCCACCGGGCCACCTACGAGCAGTACTTC. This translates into CASSHRATYEQYF.

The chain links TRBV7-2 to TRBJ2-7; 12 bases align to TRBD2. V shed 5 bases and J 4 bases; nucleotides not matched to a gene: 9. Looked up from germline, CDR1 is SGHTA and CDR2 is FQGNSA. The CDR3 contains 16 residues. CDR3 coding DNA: TGTGCCAGCAGCCACTGGGCTAGCGGGAGGGGTTACGAGCAGTACTTC. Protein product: CASSHWASGRGYEQYF.

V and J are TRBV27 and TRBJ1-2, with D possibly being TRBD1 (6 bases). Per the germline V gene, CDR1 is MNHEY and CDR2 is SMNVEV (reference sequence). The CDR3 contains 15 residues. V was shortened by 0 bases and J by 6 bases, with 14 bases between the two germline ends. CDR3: CASSLSLDSWHGYTF. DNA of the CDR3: TGTGCCAGCAGTTTATCTCTGGACAGTTGGCATGGCTACACCTTC.

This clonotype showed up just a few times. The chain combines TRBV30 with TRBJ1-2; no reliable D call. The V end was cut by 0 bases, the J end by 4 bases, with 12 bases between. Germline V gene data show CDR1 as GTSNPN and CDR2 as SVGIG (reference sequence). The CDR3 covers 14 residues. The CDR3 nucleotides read TGTGCCTGGAGTGTAGGCCTCAGTGGCTATGGCTACACCTTC. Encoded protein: CAWSVGLSGYGYTF.

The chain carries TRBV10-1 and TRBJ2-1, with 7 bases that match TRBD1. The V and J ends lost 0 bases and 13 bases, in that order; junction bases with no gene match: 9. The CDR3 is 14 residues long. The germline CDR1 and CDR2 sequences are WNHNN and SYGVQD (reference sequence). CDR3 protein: CASSESTGTRGQFF. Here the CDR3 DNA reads TGCGCCAGCAGTGAGTCGACAGGGACGAGGGGTCAGTTCTTC.

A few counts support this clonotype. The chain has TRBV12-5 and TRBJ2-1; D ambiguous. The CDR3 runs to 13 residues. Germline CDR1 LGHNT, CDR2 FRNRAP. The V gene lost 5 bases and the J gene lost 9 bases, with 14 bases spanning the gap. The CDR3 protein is CASGKEGKGEQFF. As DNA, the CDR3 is TGTGCTAGTGGTAAAGAAGGGAAGGGTGAGCAGTTCTTC.

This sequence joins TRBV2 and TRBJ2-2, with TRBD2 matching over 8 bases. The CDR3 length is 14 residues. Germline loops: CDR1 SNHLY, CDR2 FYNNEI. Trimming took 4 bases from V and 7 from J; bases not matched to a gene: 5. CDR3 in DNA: TGTGCCAGCAGTGTTGGACTAGCTGGCGGGGAGCTGTTTTTT. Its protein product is CASSVGLAGGELFF.

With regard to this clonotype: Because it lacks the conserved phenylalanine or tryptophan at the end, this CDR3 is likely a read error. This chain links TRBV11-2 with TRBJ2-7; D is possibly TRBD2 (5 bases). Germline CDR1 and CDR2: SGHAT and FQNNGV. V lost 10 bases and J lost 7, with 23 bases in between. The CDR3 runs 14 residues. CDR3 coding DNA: TGTGCCACCAGTGATTTTAGGACTCCAAGGGAGCAGTACTCC. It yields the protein CATSDFRTPREQYS.

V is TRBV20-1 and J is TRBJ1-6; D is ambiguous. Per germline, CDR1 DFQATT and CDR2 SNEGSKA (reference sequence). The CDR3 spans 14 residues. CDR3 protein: CSATDGSYNSPLHF. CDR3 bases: TGCAGCGCGACCGATGGCTCCTATAATTCACCCCTCCACTTT.

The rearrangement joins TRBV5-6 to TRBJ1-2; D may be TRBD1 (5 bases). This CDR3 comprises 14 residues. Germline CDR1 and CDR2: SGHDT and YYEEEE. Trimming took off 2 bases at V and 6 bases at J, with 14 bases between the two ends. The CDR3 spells CASSFPGGSDGYTF. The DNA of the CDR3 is TGTGCCAGCAGCTTCCCCGGGGGTAGCGATGGCTACACCTTC. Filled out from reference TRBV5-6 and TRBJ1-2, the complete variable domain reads DAGVTQSPTHLIKTRGQQVTLRCSPKSGHDTVSWYQQALGQGPQFIFQYYEEEERQRGNFPDRFSGHQFPNYSSELNVNALLLGDSALYLCASSFPGGSDGYTFGSGTRLTVV.

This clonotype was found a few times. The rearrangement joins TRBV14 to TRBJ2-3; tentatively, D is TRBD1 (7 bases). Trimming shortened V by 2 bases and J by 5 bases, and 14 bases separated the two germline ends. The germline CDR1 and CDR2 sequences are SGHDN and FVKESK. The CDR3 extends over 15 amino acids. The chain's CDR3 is CASSQSGGLGDTQYF. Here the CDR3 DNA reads TGTGCCAGCAGCCAATCAGGGGGACTGGGAGATACGCAGTATTTT.

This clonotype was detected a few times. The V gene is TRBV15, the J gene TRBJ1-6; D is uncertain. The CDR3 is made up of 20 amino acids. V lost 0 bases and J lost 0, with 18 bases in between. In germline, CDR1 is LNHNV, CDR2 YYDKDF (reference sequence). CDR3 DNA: TGTGCCACCAGCAGAGATTTTATTATAAGAGAGAGCTCCTATAATTCACCCCTCCACTTT. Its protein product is CATSRDFIIRESSYNSPLHF. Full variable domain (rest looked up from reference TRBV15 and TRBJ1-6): DAMVIQNPRYQVTQFGKPVTLSCSQTLNHNVMYWYQQKSSQAPKLLFHYYDKDFNNEADTPDNFQSRRPNTSFCFLDIRSPGLGDTAMYLCATSRDFIIRESSYNSPLHFGNGTRLTVT.

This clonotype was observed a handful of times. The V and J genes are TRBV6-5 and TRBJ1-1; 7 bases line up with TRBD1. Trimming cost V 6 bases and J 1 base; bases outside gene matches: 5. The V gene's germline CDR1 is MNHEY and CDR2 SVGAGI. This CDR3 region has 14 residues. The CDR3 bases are TGTGCCAGCAGCAGACAGGGCTGGAACACTGAAGCTTTCTTT. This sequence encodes CASSRQGWNTEAFF.

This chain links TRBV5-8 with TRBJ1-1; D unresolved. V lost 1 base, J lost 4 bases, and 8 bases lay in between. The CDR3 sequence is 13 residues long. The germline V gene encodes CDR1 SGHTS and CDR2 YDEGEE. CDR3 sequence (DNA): TGTGCCAGCAGCTTGTATGTGAGCACTGAAGCTTTCTTT. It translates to CASSLYVSTEAFF.

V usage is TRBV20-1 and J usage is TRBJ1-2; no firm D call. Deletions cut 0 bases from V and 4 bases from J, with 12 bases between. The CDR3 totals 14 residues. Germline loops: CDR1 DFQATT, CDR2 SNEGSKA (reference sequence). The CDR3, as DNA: TGCAGTGCTAGAGATCTGAGGGTGGGCTATGGCTACACCTTC. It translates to CSARDLRVGYGYTF.

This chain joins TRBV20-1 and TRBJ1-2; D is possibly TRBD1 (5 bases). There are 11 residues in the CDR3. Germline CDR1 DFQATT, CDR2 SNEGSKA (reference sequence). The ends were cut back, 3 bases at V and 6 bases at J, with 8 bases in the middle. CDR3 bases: TGCAGTGCTAGCGCAGGGCATGGCTACACCTTC. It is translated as CSASAGHGYTF.

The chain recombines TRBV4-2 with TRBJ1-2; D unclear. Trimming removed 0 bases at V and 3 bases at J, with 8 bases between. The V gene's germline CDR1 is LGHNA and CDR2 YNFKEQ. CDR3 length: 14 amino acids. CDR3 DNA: TGTGCCAGCAGCCAAGATCTGGTTCACTATGGCTACACCTTC. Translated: CASSQDLVHYGYTF.